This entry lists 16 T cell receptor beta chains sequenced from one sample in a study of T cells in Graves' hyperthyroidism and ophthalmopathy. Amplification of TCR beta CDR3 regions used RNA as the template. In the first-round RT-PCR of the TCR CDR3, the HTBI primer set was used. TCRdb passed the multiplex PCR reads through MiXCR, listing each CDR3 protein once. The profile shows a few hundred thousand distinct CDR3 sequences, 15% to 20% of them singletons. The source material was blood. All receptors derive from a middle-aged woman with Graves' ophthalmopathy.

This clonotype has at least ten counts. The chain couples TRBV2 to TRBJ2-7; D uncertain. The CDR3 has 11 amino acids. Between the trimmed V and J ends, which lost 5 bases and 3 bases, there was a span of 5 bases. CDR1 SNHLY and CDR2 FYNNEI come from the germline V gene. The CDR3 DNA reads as TGTGCCAGCAGTCCGTTCTACGAGCAGTACTTC. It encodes CASSPFYEQYF.

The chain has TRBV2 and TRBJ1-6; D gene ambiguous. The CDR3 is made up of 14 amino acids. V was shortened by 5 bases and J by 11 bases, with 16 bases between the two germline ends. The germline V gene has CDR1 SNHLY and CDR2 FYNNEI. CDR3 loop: CASSSRQFSAPLHF. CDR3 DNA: TGTGCCAGCAGTTCGCGACAATTCAGCGCACCCCTCCACTTT.

The CDR3 is CASSFDGGGNQPQHF. In DNA form, the CDR3 reads TGTGCCAGCAGTTTCGACGGGGGGGGCAATCAGCCCCAGCATTTT. The genes are TRBV27 and TRBJ1-5, with D possibly being TRBD1 (5 bases). The germline V gene has CDR1 MNHEY and CDR2 SMNVEV (reference sequence). V was cut by 3 bases and J by 2 bases, with 11 bases left in between. This CDR3 spans 15 amino acids.

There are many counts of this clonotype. The DNA for the CDR3 is TGTGCCACCAGCCTCTTTGTGGGGAACACTGAAGCTTTCTTT. It translates to CATSLFVGNTEAFF. The chain has TRBV15 and TRBJ1-1; D call uncertain. Germline V gives CDR1 LNHNV, CDR2 YYDKDF (reference sequence). The CDR3 runs to 14 residues. Trimming stripped 5 bases from V and 1 base from J, with 11 bases between.

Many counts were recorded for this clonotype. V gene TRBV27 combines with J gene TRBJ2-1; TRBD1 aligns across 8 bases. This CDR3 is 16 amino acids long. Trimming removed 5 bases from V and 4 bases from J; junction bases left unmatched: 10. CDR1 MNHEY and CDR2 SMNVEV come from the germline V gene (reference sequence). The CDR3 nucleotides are TGTGCCAGCAGTCCCTACGGGACAGGCGCATACAATGAGCAGTTCTTC. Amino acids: CASSPYGTGAYNEQFF.

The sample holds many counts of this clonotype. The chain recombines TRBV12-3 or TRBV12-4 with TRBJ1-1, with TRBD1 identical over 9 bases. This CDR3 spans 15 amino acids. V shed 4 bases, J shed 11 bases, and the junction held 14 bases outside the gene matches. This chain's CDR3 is CASSSPGQGGFRAFF. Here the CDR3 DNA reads TGTGCCAGCAGTTCACCGGGACAGGGAGGTTTCCGGGCTTTCTTT.

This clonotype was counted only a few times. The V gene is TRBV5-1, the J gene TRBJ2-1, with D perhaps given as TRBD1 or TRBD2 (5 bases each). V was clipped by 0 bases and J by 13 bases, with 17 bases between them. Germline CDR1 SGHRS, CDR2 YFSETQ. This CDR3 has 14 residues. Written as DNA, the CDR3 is TGCGCCAGCAGCTTGGCCGGGGCTAGTTTAGAACAGTTCTTC. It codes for CASSLAGASLEQFF. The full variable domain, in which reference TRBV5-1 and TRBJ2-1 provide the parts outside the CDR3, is KAGVTQTPRYLIKTRGQQVTLSCSPISGHRSVSWYQQTPGQGLQFLFEYFSETQRNKGNFPGRFSGRQFSNSRSEMNVSTLELGDSALYLCASSLAGASLEQFFGPGTRLTVL.

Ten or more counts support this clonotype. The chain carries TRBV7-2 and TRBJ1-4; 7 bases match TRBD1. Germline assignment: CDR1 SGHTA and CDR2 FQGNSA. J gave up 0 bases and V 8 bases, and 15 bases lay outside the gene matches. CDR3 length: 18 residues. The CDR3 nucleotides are TGTGCCAGCGGACGAAGACAGGGAACAAGGTCAACTAATGAAAAACTGTTTTTT. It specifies CASGRRQGTRSTNEKLFF.

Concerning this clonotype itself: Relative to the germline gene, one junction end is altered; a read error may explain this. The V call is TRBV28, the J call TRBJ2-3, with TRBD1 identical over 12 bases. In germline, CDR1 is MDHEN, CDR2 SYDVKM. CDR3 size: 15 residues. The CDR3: CPSSSWDRGQDTQYF. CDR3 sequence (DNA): TGTCCCAGCAGCTCCTGGGACAGGGGGCAGGATACGCAGTATTTT.

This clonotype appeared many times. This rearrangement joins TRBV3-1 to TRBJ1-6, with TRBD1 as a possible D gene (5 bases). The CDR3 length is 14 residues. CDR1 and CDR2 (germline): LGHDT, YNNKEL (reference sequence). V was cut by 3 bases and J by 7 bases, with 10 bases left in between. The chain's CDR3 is CASSHGTGNSPLHF. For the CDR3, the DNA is TGTGCCAGCAGCCATGGGACGGGCAATTCACCCCTCCACTTT.

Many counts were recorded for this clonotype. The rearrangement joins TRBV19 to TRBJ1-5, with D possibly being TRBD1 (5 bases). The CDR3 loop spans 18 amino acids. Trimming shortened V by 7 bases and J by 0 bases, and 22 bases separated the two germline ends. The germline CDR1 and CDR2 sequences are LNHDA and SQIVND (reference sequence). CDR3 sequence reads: CASNSLEFQGDSNQPQHF. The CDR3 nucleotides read TGTGCCAGTAACAGTTTGGAGTTCCAAGGGGATAGCAATCAGCCCCAGCATTTT. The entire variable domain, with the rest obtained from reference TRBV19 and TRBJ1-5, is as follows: DGGITQSPKYLFRKEGQNVTLSCEQNLNHDAMYWYRQDPGQGLRLIYYSQIVNDFQKGDIAEGYSVSREKKESFPLTVTSAQKNPTAFYLCASNSLEFQGDSNQPQHFGDGTRLSIL.

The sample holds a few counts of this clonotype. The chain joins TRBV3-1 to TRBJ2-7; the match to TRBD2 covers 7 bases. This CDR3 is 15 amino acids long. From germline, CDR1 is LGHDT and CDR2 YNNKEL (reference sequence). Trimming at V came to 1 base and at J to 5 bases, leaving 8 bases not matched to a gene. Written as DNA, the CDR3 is TGTGCCAGCAGCCAAGTTCGCGGGAGAGTGGACGAGCAGTACTTC. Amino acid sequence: CASSQVRGRVDEQYF.

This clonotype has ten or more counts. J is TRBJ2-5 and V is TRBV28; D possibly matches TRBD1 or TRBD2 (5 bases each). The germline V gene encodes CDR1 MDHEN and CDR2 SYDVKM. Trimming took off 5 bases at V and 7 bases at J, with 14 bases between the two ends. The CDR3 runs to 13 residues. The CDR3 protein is CASSPGAPGTQYF. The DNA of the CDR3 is TGTGCCAGCAGTCCCGGGGCCCCGGGGACCCAGTACTTC.

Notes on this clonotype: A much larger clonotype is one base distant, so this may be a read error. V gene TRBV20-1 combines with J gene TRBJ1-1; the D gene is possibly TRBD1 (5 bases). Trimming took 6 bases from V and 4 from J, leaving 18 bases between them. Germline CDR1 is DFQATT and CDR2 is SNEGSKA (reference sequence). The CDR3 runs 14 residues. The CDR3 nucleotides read TGCAGTGCCAAAGAAGTTTACAGGACCACTGAAGCTTTCTTT. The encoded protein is CSAKEVYRTTEAFF.

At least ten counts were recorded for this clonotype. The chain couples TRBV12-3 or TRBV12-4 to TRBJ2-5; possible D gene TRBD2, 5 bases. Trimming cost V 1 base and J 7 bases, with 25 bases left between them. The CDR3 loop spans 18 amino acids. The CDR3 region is CASSLGIEAALGSGTQYF. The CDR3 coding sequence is TGTGCCAGCAGTTTAGGTATAGAAGCGGCTCTGGGATCCGGGACCCAGTACTTC.

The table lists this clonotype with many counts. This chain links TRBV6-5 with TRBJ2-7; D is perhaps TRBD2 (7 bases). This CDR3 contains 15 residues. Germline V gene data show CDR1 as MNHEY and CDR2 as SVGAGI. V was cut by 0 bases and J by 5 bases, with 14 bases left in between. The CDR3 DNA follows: TGTGCCAGCAGTTACTCAGGGGGGGTGCGTGACGAGCAGTACTTC. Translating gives CASSYSGGVRDEQYF.